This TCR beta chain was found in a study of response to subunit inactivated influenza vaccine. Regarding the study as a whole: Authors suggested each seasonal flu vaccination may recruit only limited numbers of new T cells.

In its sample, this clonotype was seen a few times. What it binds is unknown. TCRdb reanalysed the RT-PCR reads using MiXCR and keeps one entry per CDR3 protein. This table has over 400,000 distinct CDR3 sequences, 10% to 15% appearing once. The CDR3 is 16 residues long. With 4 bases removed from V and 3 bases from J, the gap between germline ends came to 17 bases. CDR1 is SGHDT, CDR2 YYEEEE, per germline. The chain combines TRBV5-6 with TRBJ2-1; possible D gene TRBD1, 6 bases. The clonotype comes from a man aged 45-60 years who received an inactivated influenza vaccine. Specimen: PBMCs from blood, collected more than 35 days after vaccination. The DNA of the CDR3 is TGTGCCAGCAGCCCTACCGGACAGCGCTTCTACAATGAGCAGTTCTTC. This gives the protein CASSPTGQRFYNEQFF.